This is a list of T cell receptor beta chains from one sample in a study of blood T cell repertoires in COVID-19. Assay: immunoSEQ multiplex PCR; the TCRdb copy retains only in-frame clones and omits some. Of tens of thousands of clones in the sample, over 75% are singletons; the top ten hold 9% to 15%. The specimen was peripheral blood. The receptors come from a human donor in a cohort sampled during active COVID-19. Each CDR3 is given with its conserved first and last residue.

V gene | CDR3 protein
TRBV7-7 | CASSLVATGGNSPLHF
TRBV6-2/TRBV6-3 | CASSWFGGAGQPQHF
TRBV28 | CASSPGDLWSGYTF
TRBV7-9 | CASSPKTGPYNEQFF
TRBV6-1 | CASSDRGAPRKETQYF
TRBV15 | CATSAPMNTEAFF
TRBV9 | CASSVDQSFSGNTIYF
TRBV7-3 | CASSFGQGGSPLHF
TRBV9 | CASSVEPGTGGREQYF
TRBV7-2 | CASSLERTARATDTQYF
TRBV25-1 | CASFRTGGSPLHF
TRBV9 | CASSVGRGGGDTQYF
TRBV11-2 | CASSLGTSGSYEQYF
TRBV28 | CATPPPRVGHAANEKLFF
TRBV2 | CASSPGGETQYF
TRBV6-6 | CASKTGDGNTIYF
TRBV4-2 | CASSQDQAEEQFF
TRBV27 | CASVGLAGGPYDEQFF
TRBV29-1 | CSAVVGGVSNQPQHF
TRBV11-2 | CASSPDRGGTEAFF
TRBV5-5 | CASSLDPRSTNEKLFF
TRBV7-9 | CASSLGQGSLAKNIQYF
TRBV5-4 | CASSSRQGGNEQFF
TRBV5-1 | CASSLDGTGAYGYTF
TRBV15 | CATGEGNRPEQYF
TRBV7-9 | CASSRNLGQGKRGSYEQYF
TRBV6-1 | CASSESGAGLADTQYF
TRBV9 | CASSPGTSGGIQYF
TRBV12-5 | CASGLGVGGLETQYF
TRBV30 | CAWSWEAGTDTQYF
TRBV5-1 | CASRSGTREETQYF
TRBV28 | CASSSRDTIYF
TRBV6-2/TRBV6-3 | CASSYGPGGATYEQYF